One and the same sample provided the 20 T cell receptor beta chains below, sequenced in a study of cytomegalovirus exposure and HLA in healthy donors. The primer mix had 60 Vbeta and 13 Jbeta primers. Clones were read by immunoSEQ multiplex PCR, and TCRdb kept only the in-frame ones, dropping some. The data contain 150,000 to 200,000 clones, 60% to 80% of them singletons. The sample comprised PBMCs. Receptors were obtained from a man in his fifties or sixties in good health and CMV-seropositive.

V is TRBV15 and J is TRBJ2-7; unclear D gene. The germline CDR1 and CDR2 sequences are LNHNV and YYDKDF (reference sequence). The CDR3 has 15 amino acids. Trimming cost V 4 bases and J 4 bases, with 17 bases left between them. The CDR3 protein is CATSKSKLHVYEQYV. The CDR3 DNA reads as TGTGCCACCAGCAAATCTAAACTACATGTATACGAGCAGTACGTC.

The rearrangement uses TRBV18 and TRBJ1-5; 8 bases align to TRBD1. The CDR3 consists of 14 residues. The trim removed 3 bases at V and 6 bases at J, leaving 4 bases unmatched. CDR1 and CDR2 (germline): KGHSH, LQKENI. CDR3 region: CASSPTGAGQPQHF. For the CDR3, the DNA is TGTGCCAGCTCACCGACAGGGGCAGGTCAGCCCCAGCATTTT.

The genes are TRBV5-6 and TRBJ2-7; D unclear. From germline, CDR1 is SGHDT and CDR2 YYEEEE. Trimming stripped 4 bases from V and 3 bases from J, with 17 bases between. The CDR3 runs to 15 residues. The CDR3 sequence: CASSLTDTNDYEQYF. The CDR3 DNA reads TGTGCCAGCAGCCTAACAGATACGAATGACTACGAGCAGTACTTC.

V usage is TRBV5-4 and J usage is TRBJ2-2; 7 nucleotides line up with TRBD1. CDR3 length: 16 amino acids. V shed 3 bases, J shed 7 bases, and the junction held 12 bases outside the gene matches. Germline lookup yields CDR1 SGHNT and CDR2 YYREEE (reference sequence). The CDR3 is CASSSLAGGKIGELFF. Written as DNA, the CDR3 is TGTGCCAGCAGCTCCCTGGCAGGGGGAAAGATCGGGGAGCTGTTTTTT.

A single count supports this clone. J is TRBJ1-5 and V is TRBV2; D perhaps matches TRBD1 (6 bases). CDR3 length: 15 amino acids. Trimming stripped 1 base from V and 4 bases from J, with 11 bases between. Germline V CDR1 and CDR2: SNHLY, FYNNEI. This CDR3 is CASSEVRGPNQPQHF. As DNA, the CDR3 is TGTGCCAGCAGTGAAGTCAGGGGCCCTAATCAGCCCCAGCATTTT.

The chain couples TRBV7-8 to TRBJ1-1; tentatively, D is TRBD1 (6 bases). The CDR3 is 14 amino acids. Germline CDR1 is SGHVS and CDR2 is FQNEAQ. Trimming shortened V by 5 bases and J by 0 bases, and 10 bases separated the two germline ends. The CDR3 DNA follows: TGTGCCAGCAGCGTAGGACAGTTGAACACTGAAGCTTTCTTT. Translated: CASSVGQLNTEAFF.

As DNA, the CDR3 is TGTGCCAGCAGCGTACCAGGGGCCGGAGGTGAAAAACTGTTTTTT. This translates into CASSVPGAGGEKLFF. This chain joins TRBV5-4 and TRBJ1-4, with TRBD1 as a possible D gene (6 bases). The CDR3 is 15 amino acids. V lost 4 bases, J lost 7 bases, and 17 bases lay in between. Germline CDR1 and CDR2: SGHNT and YYREEE (reference sequence).

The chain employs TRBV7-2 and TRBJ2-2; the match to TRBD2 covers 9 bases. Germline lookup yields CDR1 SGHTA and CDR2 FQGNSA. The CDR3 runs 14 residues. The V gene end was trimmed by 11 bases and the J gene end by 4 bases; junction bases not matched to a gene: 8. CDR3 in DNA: TGTGCCGCGAAGCGGGGGGCAGGCACCGGGGAGCTGTTTTTT. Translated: CAAKRGAGTGELFF.

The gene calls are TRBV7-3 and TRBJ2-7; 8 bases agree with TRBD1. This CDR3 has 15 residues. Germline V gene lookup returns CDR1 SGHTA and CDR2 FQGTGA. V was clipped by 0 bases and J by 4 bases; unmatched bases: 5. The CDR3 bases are TGTGCCAGCAGCTTAACCGGGACAGGAGTATACGAGCAGTACTTC. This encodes CASSLTGTGVYEQYF.

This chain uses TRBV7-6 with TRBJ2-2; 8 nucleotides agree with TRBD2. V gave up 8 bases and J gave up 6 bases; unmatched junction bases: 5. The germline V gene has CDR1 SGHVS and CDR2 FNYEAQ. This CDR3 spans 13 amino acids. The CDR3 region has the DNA TGTGCCAGCGGGCTAGCGGGCGCCGGGGAGCTGTTTTTT. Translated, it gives CASGLAGAGELFF.

Here the CDR3 reads CASSVEGGAVKNEQFF. As DNA, the CDR3 is TGTGCCAGCAGCGTAGAAGGGGGGGCCGTGAAGAATGAGCAGTTCTTC. The J gene is TRBJ2-1, the V gene TRBV9; perhaps TRBD2 as D (7 bases). Germline lookup yields CDR1 SGDLS and CDR2 YYNGEE. The CDR3 length is 16 residues. V was pared by 0 bases and J by 7 bases, with 17 bases between.

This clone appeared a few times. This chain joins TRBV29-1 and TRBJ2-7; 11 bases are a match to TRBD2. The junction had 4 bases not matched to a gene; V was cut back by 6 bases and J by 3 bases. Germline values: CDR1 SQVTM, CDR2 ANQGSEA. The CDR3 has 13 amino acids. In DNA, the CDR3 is TGCAGCGTCTCGGGACTAGCGGTCTACGAGCAGTACTTC. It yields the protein CSVSGLAVYEQYF.

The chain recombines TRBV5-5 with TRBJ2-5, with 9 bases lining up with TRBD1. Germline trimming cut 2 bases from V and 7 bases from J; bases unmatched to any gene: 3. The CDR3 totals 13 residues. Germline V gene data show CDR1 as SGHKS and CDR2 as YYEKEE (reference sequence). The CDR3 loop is CASSFGTGWTQYF. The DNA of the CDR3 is TGTGCCAGCAGCTTCGGGACAGGGTGGACCCAGTACTTC.

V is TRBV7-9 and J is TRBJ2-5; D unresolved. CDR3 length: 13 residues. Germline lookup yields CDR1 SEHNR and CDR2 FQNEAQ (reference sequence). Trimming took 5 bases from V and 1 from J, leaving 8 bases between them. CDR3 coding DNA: TGTGCCAGCAGCATCGCGGTCCAAGAGACCCAGTACTTC. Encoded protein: CASSIAVQETQYF.

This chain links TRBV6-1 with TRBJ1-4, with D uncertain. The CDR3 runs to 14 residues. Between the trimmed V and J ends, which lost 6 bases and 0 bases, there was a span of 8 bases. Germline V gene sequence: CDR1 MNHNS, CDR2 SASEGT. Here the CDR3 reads CASRRLATNEKLFF. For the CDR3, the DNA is TGTGCCAGCAGGCGGCTTGCAACTAATGAAAAACTGTTTTTT.

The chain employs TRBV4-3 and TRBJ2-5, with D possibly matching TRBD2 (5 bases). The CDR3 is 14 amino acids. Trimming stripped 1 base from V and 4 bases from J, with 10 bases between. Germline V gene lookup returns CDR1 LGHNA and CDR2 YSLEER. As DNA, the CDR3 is TGCGCCAGCAGCCAAGTCAAAGGGAGAGAGACCCAGTACTTC. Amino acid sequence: CASSQVKGRETQYF.

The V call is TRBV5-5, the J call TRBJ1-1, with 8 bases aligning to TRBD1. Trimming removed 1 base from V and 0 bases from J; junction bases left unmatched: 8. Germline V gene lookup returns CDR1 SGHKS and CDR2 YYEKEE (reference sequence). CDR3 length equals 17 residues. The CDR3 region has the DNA TGTGCCAGCAGCTTGTTTTTAGCAGGGGGCTTGAACACTGAAGCTTTCTTT. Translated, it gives CASSLFLAGGLNTEAFF.

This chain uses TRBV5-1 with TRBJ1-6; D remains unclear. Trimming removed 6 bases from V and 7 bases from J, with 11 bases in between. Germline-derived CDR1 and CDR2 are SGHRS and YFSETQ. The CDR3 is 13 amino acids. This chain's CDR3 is CASTSGNNSPLHF. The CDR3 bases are TGCGCCAGCACCTCGGGTAACAATTCACCCCTCCACTTT.

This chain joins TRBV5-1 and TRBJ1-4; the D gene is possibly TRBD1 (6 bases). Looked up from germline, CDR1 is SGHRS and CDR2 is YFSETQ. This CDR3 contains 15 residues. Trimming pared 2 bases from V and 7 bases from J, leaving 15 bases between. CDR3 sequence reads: CASSFTGRGGEKLFF. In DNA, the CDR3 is TGCGCCAGCAGCTTCACAGGGAGAGGGGGTGAAAAACTGTTTTTT.

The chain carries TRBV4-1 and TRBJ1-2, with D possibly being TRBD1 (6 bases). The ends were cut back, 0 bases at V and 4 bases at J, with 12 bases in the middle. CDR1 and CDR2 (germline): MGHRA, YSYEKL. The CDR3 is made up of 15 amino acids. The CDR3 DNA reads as TGCGCCAGCAGCCAAGATTCGTCCAGGGGCTATGGCTACACCTTC. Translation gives CASSQDSSRGYGYTF.